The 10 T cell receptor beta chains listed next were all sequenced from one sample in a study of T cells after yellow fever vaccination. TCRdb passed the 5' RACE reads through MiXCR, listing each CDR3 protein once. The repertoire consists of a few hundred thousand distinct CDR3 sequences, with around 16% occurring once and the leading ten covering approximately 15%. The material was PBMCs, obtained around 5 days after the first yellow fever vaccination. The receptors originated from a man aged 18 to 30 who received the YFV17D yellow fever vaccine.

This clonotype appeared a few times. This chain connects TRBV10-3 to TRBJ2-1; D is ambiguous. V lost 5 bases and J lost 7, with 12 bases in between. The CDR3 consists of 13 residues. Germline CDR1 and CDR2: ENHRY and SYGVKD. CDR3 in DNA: TGTGCCATCAGTTATAGATCGGAGAATGAGCAGTTCTTC. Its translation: CAISYRSENEQFF.

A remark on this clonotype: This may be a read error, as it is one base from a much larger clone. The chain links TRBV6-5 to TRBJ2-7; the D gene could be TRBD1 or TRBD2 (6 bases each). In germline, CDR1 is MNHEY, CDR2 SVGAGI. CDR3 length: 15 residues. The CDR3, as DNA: TGTGCCAGCAGTTACGGTCCGGGGGCCTCCTACGTGCAGTACTTC. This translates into CASSYGPGASYVQYF.

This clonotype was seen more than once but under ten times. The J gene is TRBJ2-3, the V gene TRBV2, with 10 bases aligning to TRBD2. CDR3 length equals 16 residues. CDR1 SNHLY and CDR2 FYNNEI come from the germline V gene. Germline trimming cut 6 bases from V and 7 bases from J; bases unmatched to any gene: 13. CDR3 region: CASSRPGGLALNTQYF. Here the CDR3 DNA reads TGTGCCAGCAGCCGGCCGGGGGGACTAGCGCTGAATACGCAGTATTTT. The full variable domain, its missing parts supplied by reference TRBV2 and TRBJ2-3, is EPEVTQTPSHQVTQMGQEVILRCVPISNHLYFYWYRQILGQKVEFLVSFYNNEISEKSEIFDDQFSVERPDGSNFTLKIRSTKLEDSAMYFCASSRPGGLALNTQYFGPGTRLTVL.

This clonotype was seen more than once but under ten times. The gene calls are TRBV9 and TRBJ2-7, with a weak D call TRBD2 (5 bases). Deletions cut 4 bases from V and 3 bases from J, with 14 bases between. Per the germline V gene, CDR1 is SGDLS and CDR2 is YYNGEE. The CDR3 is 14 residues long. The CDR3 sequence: CASSPPTNDYEQYF. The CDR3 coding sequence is TGTGCCAGCAGCCCACCGACTAATGACTACGAGCAGTACTTC.

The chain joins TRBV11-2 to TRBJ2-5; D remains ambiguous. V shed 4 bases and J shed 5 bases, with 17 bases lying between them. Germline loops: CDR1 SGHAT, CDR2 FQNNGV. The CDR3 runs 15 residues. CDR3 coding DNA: TGTGCCAGCAGCTCCCGACTGACGTCATCGGAGACCCAGTACTTC. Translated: CASSSRLTSSETQYF. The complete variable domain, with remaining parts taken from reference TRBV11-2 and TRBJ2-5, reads EAGVAQSPRYKIIEKRQSVAFWCNPISGHATLYWYQQILGQGPKLLIQFQNNGVVDDSQLPKDRFSAERLKGVDSTLKIQPAKLEDSAVYLCASSSRLTSSETQYFGPGTRLLVL.

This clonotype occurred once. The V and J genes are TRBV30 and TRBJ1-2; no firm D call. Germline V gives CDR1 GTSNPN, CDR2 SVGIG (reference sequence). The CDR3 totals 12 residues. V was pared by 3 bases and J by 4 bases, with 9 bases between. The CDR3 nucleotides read TGTGCCTGGAGGAGGTGGAGCTATGGCTACACCTTC. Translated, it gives CAWRRWSYGYTF. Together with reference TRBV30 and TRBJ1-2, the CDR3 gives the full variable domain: SQTIHQWPATLVQPVGSPLSLECTVEGTSNPNLYWYRQAAGRGLQLLFYSVGIGQISSEVPQNLSASRPQDRQFILSSKKLLLSDSGFYLCAWRRWSYGYTFGSGTRLTVV.

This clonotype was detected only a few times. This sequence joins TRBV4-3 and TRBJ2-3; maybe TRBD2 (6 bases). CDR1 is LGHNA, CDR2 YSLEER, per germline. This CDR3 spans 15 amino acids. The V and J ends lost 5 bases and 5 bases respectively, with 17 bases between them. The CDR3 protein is CASSAGGAGKDTQYF. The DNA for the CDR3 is TGCGCCAGCAGCGCCGGTGGGGCGGGGAAAGATACGCAGTATTTT.

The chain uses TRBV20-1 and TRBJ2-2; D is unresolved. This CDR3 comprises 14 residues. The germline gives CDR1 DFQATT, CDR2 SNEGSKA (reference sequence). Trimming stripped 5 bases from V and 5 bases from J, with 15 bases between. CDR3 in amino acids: CSAALPLGTGELFF. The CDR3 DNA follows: TGCAGTGCTGCTCTACCTTTAGGGACCGGGGAGCTGTTTTTT.

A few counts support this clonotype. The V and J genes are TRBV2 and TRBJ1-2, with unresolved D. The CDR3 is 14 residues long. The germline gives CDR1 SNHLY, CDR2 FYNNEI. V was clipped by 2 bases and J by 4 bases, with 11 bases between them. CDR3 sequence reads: CASSEYTDSYGYTF. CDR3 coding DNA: TGTGCCAGCAGTGAATACACAGACTCCTATGGCTACACCTTC.

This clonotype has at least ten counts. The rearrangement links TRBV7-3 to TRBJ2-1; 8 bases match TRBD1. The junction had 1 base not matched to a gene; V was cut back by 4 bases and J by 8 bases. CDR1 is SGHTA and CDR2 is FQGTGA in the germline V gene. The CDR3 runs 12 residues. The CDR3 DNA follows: TGTGCCAGCAGCTCGACAGGGGATGAGCAGTTCTTC. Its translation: CASSSTGDEQFF.